Following are 11 T cell receptor beta chains from one sample sequenced in a study of blood T cell repertoires in COVID-19. Data came from immunoSEQ multiplex PCR; TCRdb stores just in-frame clones and leaves some out. The sample yields under 200,000 clones, 85% to 95% seen once. Material: peripheral blood. The receptors derive from a man aged 50-59 years with acute or convalescent COVID-19.

This clone was observed a single time. The chain is built from TRBV6-1 and TRBJ2-7, with 9 bases fitting TRBD1. Losses at the gene ends were 6 bases for V and 7 bases for J; bases not matched to a gene: 1. The germline gives CDR1 MNHNS, CDR2 SASEGT. CDR3 length equals 11 residues. The CDR3 is CASRTGGEQYV. Written as DNA, the CDR3 is TGTGCCAGCAGGACAGGGGGTGAGCAGTACGTC.

The chain joins TRBV5-1 to TRBJ1-5; D is undetermined. The germline V and J ends were trimmed by 6 bases and 2 bases, with 18 bases remaining between them. The CDR3 totals 16 residues. CDR1 SGHRS and CDR2 YFSETQ come from the germline V gene. CDR3 region: CASKPDEGSGNQPQHF. The DNA of the CDR3 is TGCGCCAGCAAACCGGATGAGGGAAGCGGCAATCAGCCCCAGCATTTT. Full variable domain (missing parts from reference TRBV5-1 and TRBJ1-5): KAGVTQTPRYLIKTRGQQVTLSCSPISGHRSVSWYQQTPGQGLQFLFEYFSETQRNKGNFPGRFSGRQFSNSRSEMNVSTLELGDSALYLCASKPDEGSGNQPQHFGDGTRLSIL.

This clone was found once. The chain joins TRBV3-1 (or the pseudogene TRBV3-2) to TRBJ1-5; D ambiguous. This CDR3 spans 17 amino acids. The germline V gene has CDR1 LGHDT and CDR2 YNNKEL (reference sequence). Trimming took 7 bases from V and 5 from J, leaving 24 bases between them. The CDR3 protein is CASTSLWRDLAHQPQHF. The CDR3 DNA sequence: TGTGCCAGCACCTCCCTTTGGAGGGATCTAGCACATCAGCCCCAGCATTTT.

For the CDR3, the DNA is TGTGCCAGCAGTGATACAAACAGGGTTTTGGGTGAGCAGTTCTTC. It yields the protein CASSDTNRVLGEQFF. V and J are TRBV6-1 and TRBJ2-1, with D possibly TRBD1 on 6 matching bases. Trimming removed 3 bases at V and 9 bases at J, with 18 bases between. The CDR3 has 15 amino acids. The germline V gene has CDR1 MNHNS and CDR2 SASEGT.

The V gene is TRBV7-6, the J gene TRBJ1-5; D not resolved. From germline, CDR1 is SGHVS and CDR2 FNYEAQ. The germline V and J ends were trimmed by 1 base and 5 bases, with 9 bases remaining between them. This CDR3 is 14 amino acids long. In nucleotides, the CDR3 is TGTGCCAGCAGCTTAGGCGGGGTTTATCAGCCCCAGCATTTT. The encoded protein is CASSLGGVYQPQHF.

V is TRBV5-5 and J is TRBJ2-1, with 7 bases that match TRBD2. The germline gives CDR1 SGHKS, CDR2 YYEKEE (reference sequence). The trim removed 4 bases at V and 10 bases at J, leaving 8 bases unmatched. The CDR3 runs to 13 residues. The CDR3 bases are TGTGCCAGCAGCCTGGGGACTACGTTGGAGCAGTTCTTC. Its translation is CASSLGTTLEQFF.

The gene calls are TRBV6-4 and TRBJ1-5, with unresolved D. Trimming pared 2 bases from V and 0 bases from J, leaving 8 bases between. Germline loops: CDR1 MRHNA, CDR2 SNTAGT. CDR3 length equals 15 residues. Here the CDR3 DNA reads TGTGCCAGCAGTGACAACGGGTGTAGCAATCAGCCCCAGCATTTT. Protein: CASSDNGCSNQPQHF.

The chain is built from TRBV25-1 and TRBJ2-5; weak D call: TRBD2 (6 bases). The V end lost 3 bases, the J end lost 11 bases, and 10 bases lay between the germline ends. The CDR3 has 11 residues. Germline V gene lookup returns CDR1 MGHDK and CDR2 SYGVNS. CDR3 bases: TGTGCCAGCAGTGAGGGACTCCTGCAGTACTTC. Translating it yields CASSEGLLQYF.

This chain connects TRBV5-1 to TRBJ2-2, with TRBD1 identical over 9 bases. CDR1 is SGHRS, CDR2 YFSETQ, per germline. CDR3 length: 16 amino acids. V dropped 5 bases and J dropped 1; count of bases not matched to a gene: 6. The CDR3: CASSSRTGVNTGELFF. The CDR3, as DNA: TGCGCCAGCAGTTCAAGGACAGGGGTGAACACCGGGGAGCTGTTTTTT.

This clone was seen only once. The chain recombines TRBV7-9 with TRBJ2-2, with TRBD1 matching over 10 bases. V was pared by 3 bases and J by 4 bases, with 5 bases of the junction left unmatched. Germline assignment: CDR1 SEHNR and CDR2 FQNEAQ (reference sequence). This CDR3 spans 16 amino acids. The CDR3 protein is CASSFDRGRGTGELFF. CDR3 sequence (DNA): TGTGCCAGCAGCTTCGACAGGGGGCGAGGCACCGGGGAGCTGTTTTTT.

The rearrangement uses TRBV9 and TRBJ1-1; D might be TRBD1 (5 bases). Trimming took 0 bases from V and 7 from J, leaving 13 bases between them. This CDR3 spans 14 amino acids. CDR1 is SGDLS and CDR2 is YYNGEE in the germline V gene. In DNA form, the CDR3 reads TGTGCCAGCAGCGTAGGGACACTGATCTTTGAAGCTTTCTTT. Amino acid sequence: CASSVGTLIFEAFF.